A selection of T cell receptor beta chains follows, all from one sample in a study of neurological immune-mediated disorders. TCRdb re-analysed the 5' RACE reads in MiXCR, keeping a single row per CDR3 protein. The data hold about 30,000 distinct CDR3 sequences, with 9% to 14% observed a single time. Sample: PBMCs. The origin of the receptors is a woman aged 55-75 years in good health. CDR3s leave out the opening cysteine and the closing phenylalanine or tryptophan.

V gene	J gene	CDR3 protein
TRBV7-2	TRBJ2-4	ASSLNLGLAGVRRGNIQY
TRBV12-3/TRBV12-4	TRBJ1-4	ASSSAATTNEKLL
TRBV15	TRBJ2-5	ATSRVGREETQY
TRBV4-2	TRBJ2-2	ASSQETASFNTGELF
TRBV7-8	TRBJ2-7	ASSPRGSGYEQY
TRBV7-6	TRBJ2-7	ASSLGELGFEQY
TRBV15	TRBJ1-1	ATSPMRGSGEAF
TRBV5-1	TRBJ2-2	ASNPDRGRTGELF
TRBV5-1	TRBJ2-7	ASSLGGRSSYEQY
TRBV7-9	TRBJ1-1	ASSPRLDLNTEAF
TRBV12-3/TRBV12-4	TRBJ2-7	ASSFSATGQY
TRBV20-1	TRBJ1-1	SAQQGKAF
TRBV5-1	TRBJ1-2	ASSEGQPGGGYT
TRBV3-1	TRBJ1-2	ASSHTGTGLYGYT
TRBV5-1	TRBJ2-2	ASSPRLAGGSAPGGELF
TRBV5-1	TRBJ2-7	ASSLVAGSYEQY
TRBV6-5	TRBJ2-5	ASSLRGETQY
TRBV5-6	TRBJ2-1	ASSLRYRVWSEQF
TRBV7-2	TRBJ2-1	ASKRVSGNEQF
TRBV12-3/TRBV12-4	TRBJ2-7	ASSLQGPEQY
TRBV7-2	TRBJ2-1	ASSLLSGVGQF
TRBV7-9	TRBJ2-7	ASSPVWSYEQY
TRBV5-1	TRBJ2-7	ASSSGHEYEQY
TRBV9	TRBJ1-5	ASSAGEGPQH
TRBV20-1	TRBJ1-2	SARDRWGRANYGYT
TRBV20-1	TRBJ1-1	SAREEGSRTGATEAF
TRBV5-6	TRBJ2-3	ASSSAVVPTDTQY
TRBV5-1	TRBJ1-1	ASSLGGLREMNTEAF
TRBV28	TRBJ2-3	ASSATSGAFGDTQY
TRBV20-1	TRBJ2-3	SASKDFSTDTQY
TRBV12-3/TRBV12-4	TRBJ2-3	ASASSTDTQY
TRBV12-3/TRBV12-4	TRBJ1-2	ASSLGLLENYGYT
TRBV5-1	TRBJ1-1	ASSQGHTEAF
TRBV20-1	TRBJ2-1	SANLKGLFDEQF
TRBV7-2	TRBJ2-7	ASTLAGGPSYEQY
TRBV20-1	TRBJ2-1	SARDRGVVKF
TRBV4-3	TRBJ2-1	ASSQDHRSYTGNNEQF
TRBV14	TRBJ1-2	ASSQPPGQIYGYT
TRBV7-8	TRBJ2-5	ASSLEWASGDQETQY
TRBV6-2/TRBV6-3	TRBJ1-6	ASRTTGDRSPLH
TRBV5-1	TRBJ2-1	ASSLGRESSYNEQF
TRBV11-2	TRBJ2-5	ASSGTSGGETQY